This TCR beta chain was sequenced for a study of cytomegalovirus exposure and HLA in healthy donors. The donors were part of the validation cohort of more than 90 subjects. That cohort was separate from the first cohort, which comprised 666 subjects. Germline V gives CDR1 SGHTA, CDR2 FQGNSA. Trimming cost V 4 bases and J 8 bases, with 14 bases left between them. The CDR3 covers 13 residues. Measured with immunoSEQ multiplex PCR; TCRdb has only the in-frame clones, and not every one. The sample lists 150,000 or so clones; approximately 86% were seen once. The TCR comes from a man younger than 30 in good health and CMV-seropositive. The sequenced material came from PBMCs. The chain uses TRBV7-2 and TRBJ1-2, with D tentatively TRBD1 (5 bases). In DNA, the CDR3 is TGTGCCAGCAGCTCCGGACCCCAGGGAGGCTACACCTTC. Protein sequence: CASSSGPQGGYTF.